The text below deals with one T cell receptor beta chain. The table came from immunoSEQ multiplex PCR; TCRdb's copy has only in-frame clones and leaves some out. The table includes about 520,000 clones, 70% to 90% detected once. These data come from a study of blood T cell repertoires in COVID-19. About the research overall: T cells, B-cell-depleted T cells, or PBMCs provided the cDNA or gDNA that served as material.

Germline V CDR1 and CDR2: LNHDA, SQIVND (reference sequence). This CDR3 contains 16 residues. Trimming at V came to 5 bases and at J to 5 bases, leaving 12 bases not matched to a gene. This sequence joins TRBV19 and TRBJ1-3; 7 bases are shared with TRBD1. This sequence originates from a human donor in a cohort sampled during active COVID-19. Sequencing was done on a sample of peripheral blood. The CDR3: CASSSIGDRERNTIYF. The CDR3 bases are TGTGCCAGTAGTTCCATCGGCGACAGGGAGAGAAACACCATATATTTT.